A selection of T cell receptor beta chains follows, all from one sample in a study of shared clonotypes between healthy human individuals. TCRdb's table, derived via immunoSEQ multiplex PCR, lists solely in-frame clones and lacks some. The sample gives millions of clones, just under 95% of which show up once; about 1.1% is in the top ten. Material for sequencing was naive CD8+ T cells sorted from blood. These TCRs come from a man aged 18 to 35 in good health. The CDR3 runs from the conserved cysteine through the conserved F or W. Fields, in order: D gene, V gene, CDR3 protein. The D gene is left open where the match is weak.

. TRBV27 CASSLRAPTAEAFF
. TRBV19 CASSSRGLNQPQHF
TRBD2 TRBV18 CASSPSGTSGSEQYF
. TRBV28 CASSLGRTSYEQYF
. TRBV19 CASSISQAGGSPSTDTQYF
. TRBV9 CASSAWGDTEAFF
TRBD2 TRBV27 CASSSAGEGPYNEQFF
TRBD1 TRBV2 CASSGAPTGKNTGELFF
. TRBV6-5 CATYSGANVLTF
. TRBV19 CASSGPSNQPQHF
. TRBV29-1 CSANTDTQYF
. TRBV29-1 CSVDTRSYNEQFF
. TRBV4-3 CASSPTKTGAYGYTF
. TRBV18 CASSPPEGMNTEAFF
TRBD1 TRBV11-2 CASSPGTGGLANYGYTF
. TRBV2 CASNRDRSTGANVLTF
. TRBV2 CASSGRESFYGYTF
. TRBV27 CASSLGWGDQYF
TRBD2 TRBV10-1 CASSESPSGSYNEQFF
. TRBV6-5 CASSTGAHNQPQHF
. TRBV14 CASSQGLGEKLFF
. TRBV12-5 CASGPPSGSGNTIYF
. TRBV7-9 CASDTPSASYNEQFF
. TRBV5-6 CASSSLSLNQPQHF
. TRBV6-5 CASSYSDRGYEQYF
. TRBV29-1 CSVEVLSSPNYGYTF
. TRBV5-5 CASSPYGWTDEKLFF
. TRBV30 CAWSDGSWEGGSQPQHF
. TRBV18 CASSPLGGSGYTF
TRBD2 TRBV7-2 CASSFLAGGPGEQYF
. TRBV18 CASSPTGGWEKLFF
TRBD2 TRBV4-3 CASSRSLAGGLLTYEQYF
. TRBV13 CASSLAAYEQYF
. TRBV4-1 CASSLVQNRGQGRTGELFF
. TRBV4-2 CASSSRVGLGDTQYF
. TRBV7-2 CASSLDEGTLSYEQYF
. TRBV9 CASSVDEGGKGDNLYGYTF
. TRBV4-3 CASSQAGPFGKLFF
TRBD2 TRBV5-8 CASSVQPAGDYEQYF
. TRBV5-4 CASSYDGSSYEQYF
. TRBV13 CASSPVGPSNYGYTF
. TRBV6-5 CASRWASSTDTQYF
. TRBV4-3 CASSQDVGGYNEQFF
. TRBV4-2 CASSQATDTQYF
. TRBV19 CASRRAGSYEQYF
. TRBV4-1 CASSQHRTSVSTDTQYF
. TRBV7-9 CASSLAGRNEQYF
TRBD2 TRBV7-2 CASSLLAEDYNEQFF
. TRBV6-6 CASSFAGEGNSPLHF
TRBD2 TRBV19 CASSTSSSSGIYNEQFF
TRBD2 TRBV11-2 CASSLSPGGLDEQFF
. TRBV27 CASSLSEQYF
. TRBV6-1 CASSEAGSSAGNTIYF
. TRBV4-3 CASSPWGANQQETQYF
TRBD1 TRBV9 CASSQTGTGGDLYGYTF
. TRBV6-6 CASSSGVAASYEQYF